The subject of this entry is one T cell receptor beta chain. The sample comes from a study of glioma-infiltrating T cells after dendritic cell vaccination. Sequenced by immunoSEQ multiplex PCR; TCRdb stores in-frame clones only, minus some. The table has around 32,000 clones, 90% seen once. V lost 7 bases and J lost 3, with 13 bases in between. This CDR3 is 13 amino acids long. Looked up from germline, CDR1 is LGHNT and CDR2 is FRNRAP. The starting material was blood, obtained before dendritic cell vaccination. This rearrangement joins TRBV12-5 to TRBJ2-7, with D possibly being TRBD2 (5 bases). The TCR was taken from a human donor with glioblastoma. Written as DNA, the CDR3 is TGTGCTAGTGCCTCCCGGGGAGTCTACGAGCAGTACTTC. It yields the protein CASASRGVYEQYF.